This T cell receptor beta chain was found in a study of cytomegalovirus exposure and HLA in healthy donors. The CDR3 has 14 amino acids. V was cut by 4 bases and J by 2 bases, with 12 bases left in between. Germline values: CDR1 SGHAT, CDR2 FQNNGV. PCR involved 60 Vbeta and 13 Jbeta primers. Here immunoSEQ multiplex PCR was the method, and the copy in TCRdb shows in-frame clones only, minus some. The data contain about 83,000 clones, 78% of them seen just once; the ten biggest clones take up 5.5% to 7.5%. Points from the study as a whole: Later analysis demonstrated an association between a missense DCLRE1C variant and TCR beta V- and J-gene trimming.

With regard to this clone: Its antigen is not identified.

The clonotype comes from a young man in good health and CMV-seropositive. The sample was PBMCs. V usage is TRBV11-2 and J usage is TRBJ2-7; maybe TRBD2 (5 bases). The CDR3 DNA reads as TGTGCCAGCAGCTCCTTACGGGATACCTACGAGCAGTACTTC. Amino acids: CASSSLRDTYEQYF.